The next 9 T cell receptor beta chains were all read from a single sample in a study of blood T cell repertoires in COVID-19. Assay: immunoSEQ multiplex PCR; the TCRdb copy retains only in-frame clones and omits some. The data show hundreds of thousands of clones, 85% seen once. Sequences were obtained from PBMCs or T cells enriched from blood (not recorded which). These receptors came from a woman aged 45-65 years who had recovered from COVID-19.

As DNA, the CDR3 is TGCGCCAGCAGTGAGTCAGGGGTAGGGAACACCGGGGAGCTGTTTTTT. Amino acid sequence: CASSESGVGNTGELFF. V gene TRBV10-2 combines with J gene TRBJ2-2; tentatively, D is TRBD1 (5 bases). The CDR3 runs 16 residues. Germline lookup yields CDR1 WSHSY and CDR2 SAAADI. Trimming took 0 bases from V and 1 from J, leaving 9 bases between them.

This chain connects TRBV27 to TRBJ2-1; TRBD1 matches 7 bases. Germline CDR1 is MNHEY and CDR2 is SMNVEV (reference sequence). This CDR3 is built from 16 residues. V lost 5 bases to trimming and J lost 2 bases; unmatched junction nucleotides: 9. Written as DNA, the CDR3 is TGTGCCAGCAGTGCGCTAAGGGGGCTGGCCTACAATGAGCAGTTCTTC. It specifies CASSALRGLAYNEQFF.

J is TRBJ2-7 and V is TRBV6-1, with 12 positions matching TRBD1. This CDR3 contains 14 residues. The J segment lost 5 bases and the V segment lost 3 bases, leaving 2 bases of the junction unmatched. CDR1 is MNHNS, CDR2 SASEGT, per germline. The DNA for the CDR3 is TGTGCCAGCAGTGAGGGACAGGGGGCAGACGAGCAGTACTTC. Residues: CASSEGQGADEQYF.

The rearrangement uses TRBV10-3 and TRBJ2-3; D gene uncertain. Per germline, CDR1 ENHRY and CDR2 SYGVKD. The CDR3 sequence is 15 residues long. V shed 3 bases and J shed 1 base, with 11 bases lying between them. In DNA form, the CDR3 reads TGTGCCATCAGTGATCGGAGAGCCCGCACAGATACGCAGTATTTT. This encodes CAISDRRARTDTQYF.

V gene TRBV7-3 combines with J gene TRBJ1-1, with D tentatively TRBD1 (5 bases). Germline V gene sequence: CDR1 SGHTA, CDR2 FQGTGA. The CDR3 extends over 14 amino acids. Between the trimmed V and J ends, which lost 2 bases and 4 bases, there was a span of 11 bases. Here the CDR3 reads CASSLGAFSTEAFF. Written as DNA, the CDR3 is TGTGCCAGCAGCTTAGGGGCTTTTAGCACTGAAGCTTTCTTT.

The gene calls are TRBV3-1 (or the pseudogene TRBV3-2) and TRBJ1-1; TRBD1 is a possible D gene (5 bases). Trimming stripped 6 bases from V and 1 base from J, with 18 bases between. The CDR3 spans 16 residues. In germline, CDR1 is LGHDT, CDR2 YNNKEL (reference sequence). The CDR3 bases are TGTGCCAGCAGTCGGTCGCCTGACAGACCGAACACTGAAGCTTTCTTT. Translation gives CASSRSPDRPNTEAFF.

This chain uses TRBV4-1 with TRBJ2-2, with 7 bases matching TRBD1. The CDR3 sequence is 14 residues long. The V gene's germline CDR1 is MGHRA and CDR2 YSYEKL. V lost 5 bases and J lost 7; bases outside the gene matches: 7. The CDR3 nucleotides are TGCGCCAGCAGCACCAGCACAGGGGTCGGGGAGCTGTTTTTT. Its translation: CASSTSTGVGELFF.

Worth noting for this clone: Other DNA sequences of this sample code for an identical CDR3. This chain uses TRBV18 with TRBJ2-3; D unclear. There are 12 residues in the CDR3. Germline V gene lookup returns CDR1 KGHSH and CDR2 LQKENI. Deletions cut 6 bases from V and 0 bases from J, with 4 bases between. The CDR3 bases are TGTGCCAGCTCCCCTAGCACAGATACGCAGTATTTT. Its protein is CASSPSTDTQYF. The whole variable domain, filled in from reference TRBV18 and TRBJ2-3, reads NAGVMQNPRHLVRRRGQEARLRCSPMKGHSHVYWYRQLPEEGLKFMVYLQKENIIDESGMPKERFSAEFPKEGPSILRIQQVVRGDSAAYFCASSPSTDTQYFGPGTRLTVL.

The chain carries TRBV30 and TRBJ2-7; D is perhaps TRBD2 (5 bases). The CDR3 extends over 13 amino acids. Germline values: CDR1 GTSNPN, CDR2 SVGIG (reference sequence). V gave up 3 bases and J gave up 3 bases, with 12 bases separating them. The CDR3 nucleotides are TGTGCCTGGAGACGGGGTCTGGTCTACGAGCAGTACTTC. Translated: CAWRRGLVYEQYF.